This T cell receptor (beta chain) was retrieved from a study of blood T cell repertoires in COVID-19. Overall study: Researchers got acute and convalescent COVID-19 samples from the United States, Italy and Spain. T cells, B-cell-depleted T cells, or PBMCs supplied cDNA or gDNA.

This CDR3 contains 13 residues. The germline CDR1 and CDR2 sequences are LNHDA and SQIVND (reference sequence). V lost 8 bases to trimming and J lost 10 bases; unmatched junction nucleotides: 5. Authors' processing steps: Reference gene primer amplification gave nucleated cell count estimates. This table comes from immunoSEQ multiplex PCR, and its TCRdb copy is limited to in-frame clones, with some not included. V and J calls and clone size are given by that table; D and trimming were obtained from the DNA. This sample yields around 97,000 clones, of which roughly 90% are seen a single time; approximately 3.4% belongs to the top ten.

The chain employs TRBV19 and TRBJ2-1; 13 bases line up with TRBD2. The sequenced sample was peripheral blood. This receptor was taken from an older woman with acute or convalescent COVID-19. The CDR3 here is CASARTSGGEQFF. DNA for the CDR3: TGTGCCAGTGCCCGGACTAGCGGGGGCGAGCAGTTCTTC.